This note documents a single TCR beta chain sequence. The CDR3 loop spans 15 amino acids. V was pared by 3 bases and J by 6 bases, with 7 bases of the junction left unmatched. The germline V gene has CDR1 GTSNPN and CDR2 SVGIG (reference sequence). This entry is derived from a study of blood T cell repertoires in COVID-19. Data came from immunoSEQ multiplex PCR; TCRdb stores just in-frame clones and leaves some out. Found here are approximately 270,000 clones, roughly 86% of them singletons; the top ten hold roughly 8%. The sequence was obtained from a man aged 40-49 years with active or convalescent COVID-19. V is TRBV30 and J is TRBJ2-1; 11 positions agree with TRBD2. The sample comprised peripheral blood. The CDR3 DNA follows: TGTGCCTGGAGGGTCCTAGCGGGAGGAGTCAATGAGCAGTTCTTC. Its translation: CAWRVLAGGVNEQFF. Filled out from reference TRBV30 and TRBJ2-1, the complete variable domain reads SQTIHQWPATLVQPVGSPLSLECTVEGTSNPNLYWYRQAAGRGLQLLFYSVGIGQISSEVPQNLSASRPQDRQFILSSKKLLLSDSGFYLCAWRVLAGGVNEQFFGPGTRLTVL.